The rows below give T cell receptor beta chains drawn from one sample of a study of T cell changes during pregnancy in multiple sclerosis. Using immunoSEQ multiplex PCR, the repertoire was profiled, and TCRdb retains in-frame clones only, with some absent. The sample gives tens of thousands of clones, roughly 91% of which show up once; around 1.7% is in the top ten. Here the sequenced sample was peripheral blood, taken after pregnancy. These receptors came from a female donor in good health, enrolled as a control in a pregnancy study. Both conserved end residues are part of each CDR3. Each record gives: CDR3 protein, CDR3 DNA, J gene, clone size, D gene, V gene. A D gene is named only where the DNA matches it firmly. Clone size appears in some rows only: once, few, many, or a class for an expanded clone.

CDR3aa: CASSFRGYEETQYF
CDR3nt: TGTGCCAGCAGCTTTCGAGGGTACGAAGAGACCCAGTACTTC
j_gene: TRBJ2-5
abundance: -
d_gene: -
v_gene: TRBV5-6

CDR3aa: CASSFEDMGEAFF
CDR3nt: TGTGCCAGCAGCTTCGAGGACATGGGTGAAGCTTTCTTT
j_gene: TRBJ1-1
abundance: -
d_gene: -
v_gene: TRBV4-2

CDR3aa: CASSPSRAQATNEKLFF
CDR3nt: TGTGCCAGCTCACCGTCCAGGGCGCAGGCAACTAATGAAAAACTGTTTTTT
j_gene: TRBJ1-4
abundance: -
d_gene: -
v_gene: TRBV18

CDR3aa: CASSLSTGAVQTQYF
CDR3nt: TGTGCCAGCAGCCTCTCTACAGGGGCGGTGCAGACCCAGTACTTC
j_gene: TRBJ2-5
abundance: -
d_gene: TRBD1
v_gene: TRBV7-2

CDR3aa: CASSPAGGPDTQYF
CDR3nt: TGTGCCAGCAGTCCCGCGGGGGGGCCTGATACGCAGTATTTT
j_gene: TRBJ2-3
abundance: -
d_gene: TRBD2
v_gene: TRBV28

CDR3aa: CASSFQGLNTEAFF
CDR3nt: TGTGCCAGCAGTTTCCAGGGGTTGAACACTGAAGCTTTCTTT
j_gene: TRBJ1-1
abundance: -
d_gene: -
v_gene: TRBV27

CDR3aa: CASSRNRETEAFF
CDR3nt: TGTGCCAGCTCGCGAAACAGGGAGACTGAAGCTTTCTTT
j_gene: TRBJ1-1
abundance: -
d_gene: -
v_gene: TRBV18

CDR3aa: CATSAPGVASNTGELFF
CDR3nt: TGTGCCACCAGCGCCCCAGGGGTGGCATCGAACACCGGGGAGCTGTTTTTT
j_gene: TRBJ2-2
abundance: -
d_gene: -
v_gene: TRBV15

CDR3aa: CASSQAGMGEKLFF
CDR3nt: TGCGCCAGCAGCCAAGCGGGGATGGGAGAAAAACTGTTTTTT
j_gene: TRBJ1-4
abundance: -
d_gene: -
v_gene: TRBV4-1

CDR3aa: CASSQDGVGGNTIYF
CDR3nt: TGCGCCAGCAGCCAAGACGGAGTAGGAGGAAACACCATATATTTT
j_gene: TRBJ1-3
abundance: -
d_gene: -
v_gene: TRBV4-1

CDR3aa: CASRDRDSSSQYF
CDR3nt: TGTGCCAGCAGGGACCGGGACTCTTCATCGCAGTATTTT
j_gene: TRBJ2-3
abundance: -
d_gene: -
v_gene: TRBV11-2

CDR3aa: CASSQLAGGKETQYF
CDR3nt: TGTGCCAGCAGTCAACTAGCGGGGGGTAAAGAGACCCAGTACTTC
j_gene: TRBJ2-5
abundance: once
d_gene: TRBD2
v_gene: TRBV2

CDR3aa: CASSFLTSGEQYF
CDR3nt: TGTGCCAGCAGCTTCCTTACTTCGGGTGAGCAGTACTTC
j_gene: TRBJ2-7
abundance: -
d_gene: -
v_gene: TRBV5-8

CDR3aa: CASSPQGPGVREKLFF
CDR3nt: TGCGCCAGCAGCCCGCAGGGACCAGGGGTGCGTGAAAAACTGTTTTTT
j_gene: TRBJ1-4
abundance: -
d_gene: -
v_gene: TRBV4-3

CDR3aa: CASSQDQQGASGELFF
CDR3nt: TGTGCCAGCAGCCAAGATCAGCAGGGGGCGAGCGGGGAGCTGTTTTTT
j_gene: TRBJ2-2
abundance: -
d_gene: TRBD1
v_gene: TRBV4-2

CDR3aa: CASSPEASGGDEQFF
CDR3nt: TGTGCCAGCAGCCCAGAGGCTAGCGGGGGGGATGAGCAGTTCTTC
j_gene: TRBJ2-1
abundance: -
d_gene: TRBD2
v_gene: TRBV9

CDR3aa: CASSPDRGLSPLHF
CDR3nt: TGCGCCAGCAGCCCTGACAGGGGGCTCTCACCCCTCCACTTT
j_gene: TRBJ1-6
abundance: -
d_gene: TRBD1
v_gene: TRBV10-2

CDR3aa: CASSFLNQPQHF
CDR3nt: TGTGCCAGCAGCTTTCTCAATCAGCCCCAGCATTTT
j_gene: TRBJ1-5
abundance: -
d_gene: -
v_gene: TRBV7-2

CDR3aa: CASSLDRGFSPLHF
CDR3nt: TGTGCCAGCTCATTGGACAGGGGGTTTTCACCCCTCCACTTT
j_gene: TRBJ1-6
abundance: -
d_gene: TRBD1
v_gene: TRBV18

CDR3aa: CASSQDGGRIAYTF
CDR3nt: TGCGCCAGCAGCCAAGACGGGGGACGTATCGCCTACACCTTC
j_gene: TRBJ1-2
abundance: -
d_gene: -
v_gene: TRBV4-1

CDR3aa: CASSSDRFSYEQYF
CDR3nt: TGTGCCAGCAGTTCCGACAGGTTCTCCTACGAGCAGTACTTC
j_gene: TRBJ2-7
abundance: -
d_gene: -
v_gene: TRBV28

CDR3aa: CASSTRAGTGGDTQYF
CDR3nt: TGTGCCAGCAGCACCCGCGCCGGGACAGGGGGCGATACGCAGTATTTT
j_gene: TRBJ2-3
abundance: -
d_gene: TRBD1
v_gene: TRBV7-2

CDR3aa: CASSPLRDRGVYTF
CDR3nt: TGTGCCAGTAGTCCCCTCCGGGACAGGGGCGTCTACACCTTC
j_gene: TRBJ1-2
abundance: -
d_gene: TRBD1
v_gene: TRBV19

CDR3aa: CASSKTGEWNSPLHF
CDR3nt: TGTGCCAGCAGCAAAACAGGGGAATGGAATTCACCCCTCCACTTT
j_gene: TRBJ1-6
abundance: -
d_gene: TRBD1
v_gene: TRBV11-3

CDR3aa: CASSRTGTQRNTEAFF
CDR3nt: TGTGCCAGCAGCCGAACCGGGACACAACGAAACACTGAAGCTTTCTTT
j_gene: TRBJ1-1
abundance: -
d_gene: -
v_gene: TRBV27

CDR3aa: CSVEGGGSYNEQFF
CDR3nt: TGCAGCGTTGAAGGCGGGGGCTCCTACAATGAGCAGTTCTTC
j_gene: TRBJ2-1
abundance: -
d_gene: TRBD2
v_gene: TRBV29-1

CDR3aa: CASSPRETQYF
CDR3nt: TGTGCCAGCAGCCCCCGGGAGACCCAGTACTTC
j_gene: TRBJ2-5
abundance: -
d_gene: -
v_gene: TRBV7-9

CDR3aa: CASSLDRGVEAFF
CDR3nt: TGTGCCAGCAGCTTAGACAGGGGTGTTGAAGCTTTCTTT
j_gene: TRBJ1-1
abundance: -
d_gene: TRBD1
v_gene: TRBV7-9

CDR3aa: CASSPPSRKNTEAFF
CDR3nt: TGTGCCAGCTCACCACCGTCCAGAAAGAACACTGAAGCTTTCTTT
j_gene: TRBJ1-1
abundance: -
d_gene: -
v_gene: TRBV18

CDR3aa: CATSIDTGELFF
CDR3nt: TGTGCCACCAGCATAGACACCGGGGAGCTGTTTTTT
j_gene: TRBJ2-2
abundance: -
d_gene: -
v_gene: TRBV15

CDR3aa: CASSFPGGDQPQHF
CDR3nt: TGTGCCAGCAGTTTCCCCGGGGGGGATCAGCCCCAGCATTTT
j_gene: TRBJ1-5
abundance: -
d_gene: -
v_gene: TRBV28

CDR3aa: CASSPGRGANYGYTF
CDR3nt: TGTGCCAGCTCACCGGGGAGGGGAGCTAACTATGGCTACACCTTC
j_gene: TRBJ1-2
abundance: -
d_gene: -
v_gene: TRBV18

CDR3aa: CASSPQAGTVDQPQHF
CDR3nt: TGTGCCAGCTCACCACAGGCCGGGACTGTCGATCAGCCCCAGCATTTT
j_gene: TRBJ1-5
abundance: once
d_gene: -
v_gene: TRBV18

CDR3aa: CASSFHLGTNYGYTF
CDR3nt: TGTGCCAGTAGTTTTCACCTAGGAACTAACTATGGCTACACCTTC
j_gene: TRBJ1-2
abundance: -
d_gene: -
v_gene: TRBV19

CDR3aa: CAIRPTEEGYTF
CDR3nt: TGTGCCATCAGACCGACAGAGGAAGGCTACACCTTC
j_gene: TRBJ1-2
abundance: once
d_gene: -
v_gene: TRBV10-3

CDR3aa: CASSPPGGRRNEQFF
CDR3nt: TGTGCCAGCAGTCCACCGGGGGGGCGGCGCAATGAGCAGTTCTTC
j_gene: TRBJ2-1
abundance: -
d_gene: TRBD2
v_gene: TRBV28

CDR3aa: CASSLALAGGLDTQYF
CDR3nt: TGTGCCAGCAGCTTAGCGCTAGCGGGGGGGCTCGATACGCAGTATTTT
j_gene: TRBJ2-3
abundance: once
d_gene: TRBD2
v_gene: TRBV11-3

CDR3aa: CASSLRLAEYNEQFF
CDR3nt: TGCGCCAGCAGCCTCCGACTAGCGGAATACAATGAGCAGTTCTTC
j_gene: TRBJ2-1
abundance: once
d_gene: TRBD2
v_gene: TRBV4-3

CDR3aa: CASSQEVAGGLFSTDTQYF
CDR3nt: TGCGCCAGCAGCCAAGAGGTAGCGGGGGGATTGTTCAGCACAGATACGCAGTATTTT
j_gene: TRBJ2-3
abundance: -
d_gene: TRBD2
v_gene: TRBV4-3

CDR3aa: CASSLVRWQDNEKLFF
CDR3nt: TGTGCCAGCAGCTTAGTCAGGTGGCAGGATAATGAAAAACTGTTTTTT
j_gene: TRBJ1-4
abundance: -
d_gene: -
v_gene: TRBV7-8

CDR3aa: CASSPMGLTMNTEAFF
CDR3nt: TGCGCCAGCAGCCCCATGGGCTTGACGATGAACACTGAAGCTTTCTTT
j_gene: TRBJ1-1
abundance: -
d_gene: -
v_gene: TRBV5-1

CDR3aa: CAAGQGANYGYTF
CDR3nt: TGTGCCGCGGGGCAGGGGGCTAACTATGGCTACACCTTC
j_gene: TRBJ1-2
abundance: -
d_gene: TRBD1
v_gene: TRBV2

CDR3aa: CASSLWRRLGDEQFF
CDR3nt: TGTGCCAGCAGCTTATGGCGCCGGCTCGGGGATGAGCAGTTCTTC
j_gene: TRBJ2-1
abundance: -
d_gene: -
v_gene: TRBV7-2

CDR3aa: CASSPSQGAATEAFF
CDR3nt: TGTGCCAGCAGCCCTTCACAGGGGGCGGCCACTGAAGCTTTCTTT
j_gene: TRBJ1-1
abundance: -
d_gene: TRBD1
v_gene: TRBV7-9

CDR3aa: CAWSTGQGSYEQYF
CDR3nt: TGTGCCTGGAGTACGGGACAGGGTAGTTACGAGCAGTACTTC
j_gene: TRBJ2-7
abundance: -
d_gene: TRBD1
v_gene: TRBV30

CDR3aa: CASSARQISYEQYF
CDR3nt: TGTGCCAGCAGCGCCAGACAGATAAGCTACGAGCAGTACTTC
j_gene: TRBJ2-7
abundance: -
d_gene: -
v_gene: TRBV2

CDR3aa: CSARRGGTAFF
CDR3nt: TGCAGTGCAAGACGGGGAGGAACGGCTTTCTTT
j_gene: TRBJ1-1
abundance: -
d_gene: -
v_gene: TRBV20-1

CDR3aa: CASSQDTGQAHDEQFF
CDR3nt: TGCGCCAGCAGCCAAGATACGGGACAGGCCCATGATGAGCAGTTCTTC
j_gene: TRBJ2-1
abundance: -
d_gene: TRBD1
v_gene: TRBV4-3

CDR3aa: CASSPKLQGNYGYTF
CDR3nt: TGCGCCAGCAGCCCCAAGCTACAGGGCAACTATGGCTACACCTTC
j_gene: TRBJ1-2
abundance: -
d_gene: -
v_gene: TRBV4-3

CDR3aa: CASSLGRGGSPLHF
CDR3nt: TGTGCCAGCAGTTTGGGAAGGGGAGGTTCACCCCTCCACTTT
j_gene: TRBJ1-6
abundance: few
d_gene: -
v_gene: TRBV27

CDR3aa: CASSLGGFNQPQHF
CDR3nt: TGTGCCAGCAGCTTAGGCGGATTCAATCAGCCCCAGCATTTT
j_gene: TRBJ1-5
abundance: -
d_gene: -
v_gene: TRBV7-9

CDR3aa: CAWSRADEAFF
CDR3nt: TGTGCCTGGAGTCGCGCGGATGAAGCTTTCTTT
j_gene: TRBJ1-1
abundance: -
d_gene: -
v_gene: TRBV30

CDR3aa: CASRGGTDTQYF
CDR3nt: TGTGCCTCTCGTGGGGGGACAGATACGCAGTATTTT
j_gene: TRBJ2-3
abundance: -
d_gene: -
v_gene: TRBV19

CDR3aa: CASSLAGPLFNQPQHF
CDR3nt: TGTGCCAGCAGCTTGGCAGGGCCCCTCTTTAATCAGCCCCAGCATTTT
j_gene: TRBJ1-5
abundance: -
d_gene: -
v_gene: TRBV7-9

CDR3aa: CASSEPGTVSEQYF
CDR3nt: TGTGCCAGCAGTGAGCCCGGGACAGTTTCCGAGCAGTACTTC
j_gene: TRBJ2-7
abundance: -
d_gene: TRBD1
v_gene: TRBV25-1